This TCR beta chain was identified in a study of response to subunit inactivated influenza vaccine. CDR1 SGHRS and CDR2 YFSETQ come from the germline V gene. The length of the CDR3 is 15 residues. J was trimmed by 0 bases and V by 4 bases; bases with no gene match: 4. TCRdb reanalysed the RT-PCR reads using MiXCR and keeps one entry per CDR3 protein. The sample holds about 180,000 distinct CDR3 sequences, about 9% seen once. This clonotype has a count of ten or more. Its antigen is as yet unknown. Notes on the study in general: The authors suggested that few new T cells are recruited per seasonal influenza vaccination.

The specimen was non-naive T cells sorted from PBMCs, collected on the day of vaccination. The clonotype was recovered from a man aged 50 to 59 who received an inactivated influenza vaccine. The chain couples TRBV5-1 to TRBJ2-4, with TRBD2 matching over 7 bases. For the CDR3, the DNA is TGCGCCAGCAGCCGGGGGGACGTAGCCAAAAACATTCAGTACTTC. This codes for CASSRGDVAKNIQYF.